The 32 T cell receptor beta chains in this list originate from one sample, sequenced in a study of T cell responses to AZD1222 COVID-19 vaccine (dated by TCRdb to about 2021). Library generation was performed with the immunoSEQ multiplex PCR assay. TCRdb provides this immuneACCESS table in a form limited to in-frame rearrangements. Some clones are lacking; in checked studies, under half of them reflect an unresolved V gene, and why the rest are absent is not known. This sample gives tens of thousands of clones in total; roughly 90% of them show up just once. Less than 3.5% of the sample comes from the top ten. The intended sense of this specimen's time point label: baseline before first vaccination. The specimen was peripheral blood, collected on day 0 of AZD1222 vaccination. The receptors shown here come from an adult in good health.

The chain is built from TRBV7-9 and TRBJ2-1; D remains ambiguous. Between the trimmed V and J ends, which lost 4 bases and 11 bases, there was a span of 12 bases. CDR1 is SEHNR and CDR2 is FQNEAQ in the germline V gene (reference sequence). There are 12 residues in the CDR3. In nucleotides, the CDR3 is TGTGCCAGCAGCTCGGCCGGAACAAAGCAGTTCTTC. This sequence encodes CASSSAGTKQFF.

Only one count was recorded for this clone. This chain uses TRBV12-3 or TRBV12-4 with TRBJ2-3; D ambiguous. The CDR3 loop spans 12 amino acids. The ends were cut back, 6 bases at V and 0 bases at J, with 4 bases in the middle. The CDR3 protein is CASRSSTDTQYF. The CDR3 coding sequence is TGTGCCAGCAGGTCTAGCACAGATACGCAGTATTTT.

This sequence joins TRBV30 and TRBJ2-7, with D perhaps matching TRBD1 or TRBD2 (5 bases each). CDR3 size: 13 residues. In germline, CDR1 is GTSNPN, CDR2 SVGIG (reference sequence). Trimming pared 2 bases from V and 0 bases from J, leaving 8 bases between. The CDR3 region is CAWSWGSSYEQYF. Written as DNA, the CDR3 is TGTGCCTGGAGTTGGGGGTCCTCCTACGAGCAGTACTTC.

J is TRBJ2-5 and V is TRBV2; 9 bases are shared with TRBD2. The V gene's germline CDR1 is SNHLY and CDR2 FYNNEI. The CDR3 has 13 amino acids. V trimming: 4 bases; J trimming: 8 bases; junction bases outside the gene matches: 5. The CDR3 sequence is CASSGGGAHTQYF. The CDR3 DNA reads TGTGCCAGCAGTGGCGGGGGGGCTCACACCCAGTACTTC. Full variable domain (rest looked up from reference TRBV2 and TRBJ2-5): EPEVTQTPSHQVTQMGQEVILRCVPISNHLYFYWYRQILGQKVEFLVSFYNNEISEKSEIFDDQFSVERPDGSNFTLKIRSTKLEDSAMYFCASSGGGAHTQYFGPGTRLLVL.

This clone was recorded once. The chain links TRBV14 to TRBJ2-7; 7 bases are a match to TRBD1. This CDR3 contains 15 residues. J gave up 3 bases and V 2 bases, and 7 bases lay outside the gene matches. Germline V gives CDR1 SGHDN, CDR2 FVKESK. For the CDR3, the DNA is TGTGCCAGCAGCCAAAACCGGGACAGATACTACGAGCAGTACTTC. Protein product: CASSQNRDRYYEQYF.

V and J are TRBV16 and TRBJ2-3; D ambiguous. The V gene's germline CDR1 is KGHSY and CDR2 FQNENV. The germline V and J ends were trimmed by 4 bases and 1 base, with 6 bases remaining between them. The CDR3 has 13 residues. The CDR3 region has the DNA TGTGCCAGCAGCCCCGCCCGCACAGATACGCAGTATTTT. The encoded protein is CASSPARTDTQYF.

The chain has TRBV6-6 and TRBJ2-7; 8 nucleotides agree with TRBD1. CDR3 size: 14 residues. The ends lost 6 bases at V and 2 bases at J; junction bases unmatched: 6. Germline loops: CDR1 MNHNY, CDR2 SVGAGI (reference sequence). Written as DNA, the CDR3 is TGTGCCAGCAGGTACGCAGGGGGCACCTACGAGCAGTACTTC. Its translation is CASRYAGGTYEQYF.

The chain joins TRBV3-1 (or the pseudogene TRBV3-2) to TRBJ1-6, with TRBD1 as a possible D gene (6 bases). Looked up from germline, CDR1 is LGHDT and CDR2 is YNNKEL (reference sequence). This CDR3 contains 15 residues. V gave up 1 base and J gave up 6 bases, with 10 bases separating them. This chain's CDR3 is CASSQGGTSNSPLHF. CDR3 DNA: TGTGCCAGCAGCCAAGGGGGGACATCTAATTCACCCCTCCACTTT.

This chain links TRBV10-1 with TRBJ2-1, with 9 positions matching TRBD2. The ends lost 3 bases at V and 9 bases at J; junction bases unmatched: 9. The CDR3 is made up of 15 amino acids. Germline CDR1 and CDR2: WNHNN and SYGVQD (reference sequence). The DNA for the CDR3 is TGCGCCAGCAGTGATGGGCTAGCGGGGAGGATTGAGCAGTTCTTC. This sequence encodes CASSDGLAGRIEQFF.

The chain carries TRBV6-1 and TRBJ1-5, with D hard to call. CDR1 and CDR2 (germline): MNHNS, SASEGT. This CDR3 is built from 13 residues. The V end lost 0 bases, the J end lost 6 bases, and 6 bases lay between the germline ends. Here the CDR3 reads CASSEAGIQPQHF. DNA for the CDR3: TGTGCCAGCAGTGAAGCGGGGATTCAGCCCCAGCATTTT.

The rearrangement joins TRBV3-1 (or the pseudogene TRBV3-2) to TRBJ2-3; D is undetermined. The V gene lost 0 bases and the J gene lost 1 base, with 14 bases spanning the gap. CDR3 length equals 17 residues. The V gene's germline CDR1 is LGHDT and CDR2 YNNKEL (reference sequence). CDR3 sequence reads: CASSQDPWAIRTDTQYF. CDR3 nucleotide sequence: TGTGCCAGCAGCCAAGACCCCTGGGCTATCCGCACAGATACGCAGTATTTT.

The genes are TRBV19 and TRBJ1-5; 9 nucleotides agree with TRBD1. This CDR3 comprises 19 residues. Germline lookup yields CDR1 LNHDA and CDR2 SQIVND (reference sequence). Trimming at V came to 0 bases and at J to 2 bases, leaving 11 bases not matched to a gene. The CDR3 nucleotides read TGTGCCAGTAGTATAGATCTTACAGGGGGCGCGGTGGGCAATCAGCCCCAGCATTTT. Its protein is CASSIDLTGGAVGNQPQHF.

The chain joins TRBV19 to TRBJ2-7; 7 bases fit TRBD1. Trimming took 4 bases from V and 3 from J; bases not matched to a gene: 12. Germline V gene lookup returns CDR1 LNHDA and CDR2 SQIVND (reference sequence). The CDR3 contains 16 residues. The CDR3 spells CASSTNRDRVYYEQYF. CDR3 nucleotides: TGTGCCAGTAGTACAAACCGGGACAGAGTCTACTACGAGCAGTACTTC.

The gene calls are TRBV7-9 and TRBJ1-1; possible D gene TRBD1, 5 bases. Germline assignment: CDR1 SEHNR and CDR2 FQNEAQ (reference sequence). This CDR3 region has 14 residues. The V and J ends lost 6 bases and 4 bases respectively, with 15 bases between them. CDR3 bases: TGTGCCAGCAGTGGGGCGCGGGGGAGCACTGAAGCTTTCTTT. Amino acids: CASSGARGSTEAFF.

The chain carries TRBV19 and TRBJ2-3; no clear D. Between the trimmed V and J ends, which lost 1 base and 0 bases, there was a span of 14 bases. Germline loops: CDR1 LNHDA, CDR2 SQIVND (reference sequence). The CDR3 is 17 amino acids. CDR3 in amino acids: CASSIAGGRISTDTQYF. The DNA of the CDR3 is TGTGCCAGTAGTATAGCTGGCGGTAGAATAAGCACAGATACGCAGTATTTT.

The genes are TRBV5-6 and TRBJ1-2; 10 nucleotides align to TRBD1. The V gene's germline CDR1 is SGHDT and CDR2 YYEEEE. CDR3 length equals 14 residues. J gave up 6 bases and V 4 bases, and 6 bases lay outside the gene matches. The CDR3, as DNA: TGTGCCAGCAGCCGGGACAGGGGCCGGGATGGCTACACCTTC. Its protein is CASSRDRGRDGYTF.

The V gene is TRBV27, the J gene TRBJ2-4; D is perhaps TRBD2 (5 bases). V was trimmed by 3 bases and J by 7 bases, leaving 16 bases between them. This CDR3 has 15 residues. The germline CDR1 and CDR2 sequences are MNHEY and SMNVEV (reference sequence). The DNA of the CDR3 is TGTGCCAGCAGTTTGCAAAGGTCGGGCGGGAACATTCAGTACTTC. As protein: CASSLQRSGGNIQYF.

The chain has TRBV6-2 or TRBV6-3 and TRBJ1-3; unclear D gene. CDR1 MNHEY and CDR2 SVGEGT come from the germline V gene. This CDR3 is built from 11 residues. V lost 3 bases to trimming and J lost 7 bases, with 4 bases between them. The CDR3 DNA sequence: TGTGCCAGCAGTTATTTGAACACCATATATTTT. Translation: CASSYLNTIYF.

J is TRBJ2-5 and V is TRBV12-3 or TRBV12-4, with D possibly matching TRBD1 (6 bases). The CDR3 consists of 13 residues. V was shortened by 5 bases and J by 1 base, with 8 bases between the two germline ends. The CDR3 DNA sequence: TGTGCCAGCAGTCGGGACATCCAAGAGACCCAGTACTTC. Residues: CASSRDIQETQYF.

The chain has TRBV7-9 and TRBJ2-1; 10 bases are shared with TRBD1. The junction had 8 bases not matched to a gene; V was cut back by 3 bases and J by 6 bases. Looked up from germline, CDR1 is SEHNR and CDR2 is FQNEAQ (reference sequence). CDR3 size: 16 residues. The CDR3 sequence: CASSFRTGGKINEQFF. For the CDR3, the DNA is TGTGCCAGCAGCTTTAGGACAGGGGGGAAAATCAATGAGCAGTTCTTC.

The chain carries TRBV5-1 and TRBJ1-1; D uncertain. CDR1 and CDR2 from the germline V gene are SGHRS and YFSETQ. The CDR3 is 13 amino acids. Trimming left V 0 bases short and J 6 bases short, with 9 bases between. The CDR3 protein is CASSLDRAPEAFF. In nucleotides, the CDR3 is TGCGCCAGCAGCTTGGACCGGGCCCCTGAAGCTTTCTTT.

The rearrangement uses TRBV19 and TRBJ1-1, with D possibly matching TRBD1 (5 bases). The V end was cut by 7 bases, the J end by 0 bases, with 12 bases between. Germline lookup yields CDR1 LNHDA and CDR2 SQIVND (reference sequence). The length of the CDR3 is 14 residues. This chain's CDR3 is CASTRQGVNTEAFF. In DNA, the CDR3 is TGTGCCAGTACACGGCAGGGAGTGAACACTGAAGCTTTCTTT.

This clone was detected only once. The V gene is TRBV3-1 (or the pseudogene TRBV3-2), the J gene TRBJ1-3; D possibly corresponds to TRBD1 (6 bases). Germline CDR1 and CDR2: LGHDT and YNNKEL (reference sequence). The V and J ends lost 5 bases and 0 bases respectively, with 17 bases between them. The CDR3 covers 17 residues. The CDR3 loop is CASSVQGMGFSGNTIYF. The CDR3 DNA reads TGTGCCAGCAGCGTTCAGGGGATGGGGTTCTCTGGAAACACCATATATTTT.

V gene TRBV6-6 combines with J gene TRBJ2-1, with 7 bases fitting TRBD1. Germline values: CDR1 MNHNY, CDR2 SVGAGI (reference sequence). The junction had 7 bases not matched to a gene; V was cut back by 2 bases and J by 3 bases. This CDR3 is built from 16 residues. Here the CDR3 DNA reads TGTGCCAGCAGTTACACAACCGGGACAGTCTACAATGAGCAGTTCTTC. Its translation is CASSYTTGTVYNEQFF.

CDR3 bases: TGTGCCAGCAGCTTCCCGGGACATTCGATGAACACTGAAGCTTTCTTT. This gives the protein CASSFPGHSMNTEAFF. This rearrangement joins TRBV6-2 or TRBV6-3 to TRBJ1-1, with a tentative D call TRBD1 (6 bases). The CDR3 is 16 amino acids. The V end was cut by 6 bases, the J end by 0 bases, with 17 bases between. CDR1 and CDR2 (germline): MNHEY, SVGEGT.

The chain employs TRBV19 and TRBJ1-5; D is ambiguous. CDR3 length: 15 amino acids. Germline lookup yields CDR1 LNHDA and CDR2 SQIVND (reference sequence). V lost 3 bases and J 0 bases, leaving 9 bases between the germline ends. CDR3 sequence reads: CASSMSGGSNQPQHF. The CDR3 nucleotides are TGTGCCAGTAGTATGTCGGGTGGTAGCAATCAGCCCCAGCATTTT.

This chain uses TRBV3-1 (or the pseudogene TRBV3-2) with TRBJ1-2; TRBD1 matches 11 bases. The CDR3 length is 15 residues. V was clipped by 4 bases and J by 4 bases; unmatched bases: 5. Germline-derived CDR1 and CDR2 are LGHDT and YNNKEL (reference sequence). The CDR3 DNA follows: TGTGCCAGCAGCCGTGGGACAGGGGGGGCCTATGGCTACACCTTC. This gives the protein CASSRGTGGAYGYTF.

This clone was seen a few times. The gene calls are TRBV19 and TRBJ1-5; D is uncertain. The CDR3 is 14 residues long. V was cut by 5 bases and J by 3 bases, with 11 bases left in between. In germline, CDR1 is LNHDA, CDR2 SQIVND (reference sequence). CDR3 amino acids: CASSPRALNQPQHF. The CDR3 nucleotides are TGTGCCAGTAGTCCCCGGGCCCTCAATCAGCCCCAGCATTTT.

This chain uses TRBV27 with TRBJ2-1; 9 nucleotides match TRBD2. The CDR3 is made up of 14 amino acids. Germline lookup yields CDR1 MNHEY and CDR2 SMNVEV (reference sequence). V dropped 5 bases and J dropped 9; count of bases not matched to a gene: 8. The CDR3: CASSLAGGGGEQFF. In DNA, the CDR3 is TGTGCCAGCAGTCTTGCGGGAGGGGGGGGTGAGCAGTTCTTC.

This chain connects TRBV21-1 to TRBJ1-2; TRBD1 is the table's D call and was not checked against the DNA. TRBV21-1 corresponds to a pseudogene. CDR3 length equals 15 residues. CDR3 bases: TGTGCCAGCAGCAAGGGAGGGACAGGGACCTATGGCTACACCTTC. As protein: CASSKGGTGTYGYTF.

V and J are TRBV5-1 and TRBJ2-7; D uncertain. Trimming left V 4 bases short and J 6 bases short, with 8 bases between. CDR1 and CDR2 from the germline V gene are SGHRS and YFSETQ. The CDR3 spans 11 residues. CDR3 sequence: CASSVQGEQYF. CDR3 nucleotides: TGCGCCAGCAGCGTACAAGGCGAGCAGTACTTC.

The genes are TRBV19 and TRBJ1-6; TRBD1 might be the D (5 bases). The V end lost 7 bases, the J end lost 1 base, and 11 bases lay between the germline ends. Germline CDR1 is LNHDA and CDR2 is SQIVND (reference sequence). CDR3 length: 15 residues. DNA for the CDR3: TGTGCCAGTAAATCGGACACGTCCTATAATTCACCCCTCCACTTT. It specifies CASKSDTSYNSPLHF.